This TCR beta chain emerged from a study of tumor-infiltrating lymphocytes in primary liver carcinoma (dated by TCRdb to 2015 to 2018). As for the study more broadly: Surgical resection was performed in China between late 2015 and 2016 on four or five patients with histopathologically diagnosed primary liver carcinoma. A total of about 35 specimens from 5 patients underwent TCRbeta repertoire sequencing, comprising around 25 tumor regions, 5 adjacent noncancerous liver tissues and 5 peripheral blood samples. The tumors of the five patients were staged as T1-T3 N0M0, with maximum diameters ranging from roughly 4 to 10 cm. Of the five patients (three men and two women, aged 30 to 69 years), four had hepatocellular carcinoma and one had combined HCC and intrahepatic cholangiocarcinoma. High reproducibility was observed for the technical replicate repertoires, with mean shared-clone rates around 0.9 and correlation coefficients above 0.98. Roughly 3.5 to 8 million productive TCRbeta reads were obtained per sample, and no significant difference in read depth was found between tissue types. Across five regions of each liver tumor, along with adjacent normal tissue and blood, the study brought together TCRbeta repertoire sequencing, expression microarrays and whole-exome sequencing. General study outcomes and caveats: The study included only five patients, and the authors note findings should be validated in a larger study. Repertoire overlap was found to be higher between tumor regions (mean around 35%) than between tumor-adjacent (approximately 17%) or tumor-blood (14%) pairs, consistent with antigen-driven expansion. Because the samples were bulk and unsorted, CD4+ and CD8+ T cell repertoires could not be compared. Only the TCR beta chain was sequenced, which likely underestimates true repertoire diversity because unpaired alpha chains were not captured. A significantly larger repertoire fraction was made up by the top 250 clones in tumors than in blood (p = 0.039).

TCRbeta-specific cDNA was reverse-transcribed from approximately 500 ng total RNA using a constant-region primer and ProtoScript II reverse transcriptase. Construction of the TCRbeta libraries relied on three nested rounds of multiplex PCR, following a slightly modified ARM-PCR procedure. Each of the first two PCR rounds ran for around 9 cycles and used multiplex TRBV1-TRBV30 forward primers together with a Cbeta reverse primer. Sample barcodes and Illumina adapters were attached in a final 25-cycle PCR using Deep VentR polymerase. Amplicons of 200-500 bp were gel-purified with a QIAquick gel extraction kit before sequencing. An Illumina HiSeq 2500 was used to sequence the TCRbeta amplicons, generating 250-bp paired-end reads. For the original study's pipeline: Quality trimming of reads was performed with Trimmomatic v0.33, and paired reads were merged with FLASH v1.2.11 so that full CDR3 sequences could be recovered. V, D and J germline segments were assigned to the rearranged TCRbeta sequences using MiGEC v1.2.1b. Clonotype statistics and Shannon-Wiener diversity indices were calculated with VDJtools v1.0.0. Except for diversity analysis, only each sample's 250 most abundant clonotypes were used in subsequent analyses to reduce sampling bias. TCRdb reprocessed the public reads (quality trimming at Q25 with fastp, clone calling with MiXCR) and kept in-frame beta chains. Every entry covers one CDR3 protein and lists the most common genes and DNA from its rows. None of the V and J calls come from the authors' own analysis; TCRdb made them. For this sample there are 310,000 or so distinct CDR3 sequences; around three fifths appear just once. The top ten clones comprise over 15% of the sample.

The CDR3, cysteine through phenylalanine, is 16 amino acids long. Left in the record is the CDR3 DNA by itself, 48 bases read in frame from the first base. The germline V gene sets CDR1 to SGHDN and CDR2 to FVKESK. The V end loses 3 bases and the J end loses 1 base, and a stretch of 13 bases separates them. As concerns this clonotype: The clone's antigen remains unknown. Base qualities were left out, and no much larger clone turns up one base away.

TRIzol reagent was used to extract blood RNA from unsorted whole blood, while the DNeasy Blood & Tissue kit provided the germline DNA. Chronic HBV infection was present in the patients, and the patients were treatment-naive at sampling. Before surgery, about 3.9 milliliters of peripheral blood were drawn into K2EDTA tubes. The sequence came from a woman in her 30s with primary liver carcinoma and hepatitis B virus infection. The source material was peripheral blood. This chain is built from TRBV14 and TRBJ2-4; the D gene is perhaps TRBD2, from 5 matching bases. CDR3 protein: CASSQGRTGAKNIQYF. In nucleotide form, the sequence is TGTGCCAGCAGCCAGGGTCGGACTGGGGCCAAAAACATTCAGTACTTC.